The clone carrying this T cell receptor (beta chain) was seen once. The antigen remains unidentified. The data originate from a study of cytomegalovirus exposure and HLA in healthy donors. Background on the study: Both the 100 to 150 validation repertoires and the approximately 700 first-cohort repertoires used the same platform, as reported by a later analysis.

The donors belonged to the approximately 120-subject validation cohort, separate from the approximately 700-subject first cohort. Trimming left V 1 base short and J 1 base short, with 5 bases between. The CDR3 totals 14 residues. Germline V gives CDR1 SGHTA, CDR2 FQGNSA. Points from the study as a whole: Three chains linked to CMV were shown in vitro to be specific for CMV antigens.

Clones were sequenced by immunoSEQ multiplex PCR, and TCRdb holds only the in-frame ones, with some missing. The repertoire has a few hundred thousand clones, 80% to 85% of them found once; the top ten carry over 12%. The sequence was collected from a woman younger than 45 in good health and CMV-seropositive. The chain links TRBV7-2 to TRBJ2-1; no firm D call. Sample: PBMCs. For the CDR3, the DNA is TGTGCCAGCAGCTTAGTGTCTTCCTACAATGAGCAGTTCTTC. It yields the protein CASSLVSSYNEQFF.